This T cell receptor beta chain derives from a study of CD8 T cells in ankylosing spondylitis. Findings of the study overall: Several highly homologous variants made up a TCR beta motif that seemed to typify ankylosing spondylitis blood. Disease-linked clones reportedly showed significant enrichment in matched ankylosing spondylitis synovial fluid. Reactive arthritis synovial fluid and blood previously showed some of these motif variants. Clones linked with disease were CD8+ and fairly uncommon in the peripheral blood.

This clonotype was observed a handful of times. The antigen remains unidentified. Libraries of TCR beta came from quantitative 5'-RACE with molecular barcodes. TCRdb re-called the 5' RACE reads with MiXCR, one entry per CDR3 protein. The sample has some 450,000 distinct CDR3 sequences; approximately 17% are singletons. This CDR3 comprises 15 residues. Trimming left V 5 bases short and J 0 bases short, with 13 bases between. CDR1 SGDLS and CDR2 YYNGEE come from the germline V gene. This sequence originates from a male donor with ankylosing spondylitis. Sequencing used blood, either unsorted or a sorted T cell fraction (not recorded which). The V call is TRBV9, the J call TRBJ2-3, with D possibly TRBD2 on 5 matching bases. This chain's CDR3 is CASSSAGSSTDTQYF. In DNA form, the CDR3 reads TGTGCCAGCAGTAGCGCCGGGTCTAGCACAGATACGCAGTATTTT.